This T cell receptor beta chain was observed in a study of T cell clonality in common variable immunodeficiency. Sequenced by immunoSEQ multiplex PCR; TCRdb stores in-frame clones only, minus some. Recorded here are some 17,000 clones, none singletons. There are a few counts of this clone. Its antigen is unknown. Read coverage stops 3 residues before the CDR3 terminus; the germline J gene supplies the remainder. Notes on the study in general: CVID subjects shared fewer TCRbeta clones than healthy controls did. Common variable immunodeficiency TCR beta sequences reportedly had fewer deletions and N-nucleotide insertions.

Diagnosis required reduced IgG, IgA and/or IgM with specific antibody deficiency. This CDR3 comprises 15 residues. Per germline, CDR1 SGHRS and CDR2 YFSETQ. The V and J ends lost 1 base and 2 bases, in that order; junction bases with no gene match: 3. The sample comprised peripheral blood mononuclear cells. This receptor was taken from a human donor with common variable immunodeficiency. The chain joins TRBV5-1 to TRBJ1-2, with TRBD1 matching 9 bases. Here the CDR3 reads CASSLNGQGNYGYTF. CDR3 bases read: TGCGCCAGCAGCTTGAATGGACAGGGGAACTATGGC. Full variable domain (remainder filled in from reference TRBV5-1 and TRBJ1-2): KAGVTQTPRYLIKTRGQQVTLSCSPISGHRSVSWYQQTPGQGLQFLFEYFSETQRNKGNFPGRFSGRQFSNSRSEMNVSTLELGDSALYLCASSLNGQGNYGYTFGSGTRLTVV.